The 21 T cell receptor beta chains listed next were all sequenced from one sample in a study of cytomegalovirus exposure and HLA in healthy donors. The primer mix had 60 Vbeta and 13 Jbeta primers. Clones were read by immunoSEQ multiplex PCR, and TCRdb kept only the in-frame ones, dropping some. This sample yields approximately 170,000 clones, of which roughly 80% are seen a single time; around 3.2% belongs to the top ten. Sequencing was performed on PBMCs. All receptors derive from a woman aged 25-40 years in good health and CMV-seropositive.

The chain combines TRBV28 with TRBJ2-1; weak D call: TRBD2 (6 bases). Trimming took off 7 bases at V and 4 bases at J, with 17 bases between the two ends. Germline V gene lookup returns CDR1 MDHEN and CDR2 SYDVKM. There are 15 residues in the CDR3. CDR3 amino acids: CASTPSSGRYNEQFF. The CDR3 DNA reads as TGTGCCAGCACTCCCAGCTCCGGGAGATACAATGAGCAGTTCTTC.

This CDR3 is CASEAGGGCEQYF. As DNA, the CDR3 is TGTGCCAGCGAAGCGGGAGGGGGGTGCGAGCAGTACTTC. This chain joins TRBV7-2 and TRBJ2-7; 10 nucleotides agree with TRBD2. The CDR3 extends over 13 amino acids. Trimming took 8 bases from V and 6 from J; bases not matched to a gene: 7. Per germline, CDR1 SGHTA and CDR2 FQGNSA.

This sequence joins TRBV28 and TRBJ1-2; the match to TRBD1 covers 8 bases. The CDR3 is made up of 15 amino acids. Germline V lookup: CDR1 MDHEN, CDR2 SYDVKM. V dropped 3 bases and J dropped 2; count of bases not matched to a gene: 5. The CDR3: CASSFRDRQNYGYTF. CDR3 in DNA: TGTGCCAGCAGTTTCCGGGACAGGCAAAACTATGGCTACACCTTC.

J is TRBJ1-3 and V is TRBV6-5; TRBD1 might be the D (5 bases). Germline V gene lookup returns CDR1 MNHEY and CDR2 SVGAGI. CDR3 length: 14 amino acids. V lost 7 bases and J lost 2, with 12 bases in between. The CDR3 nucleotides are TGTGCCAGCATTGCTCGGGGGGCTGGAAACACCATATATTTT. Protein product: CASIARGAGNTIYF.

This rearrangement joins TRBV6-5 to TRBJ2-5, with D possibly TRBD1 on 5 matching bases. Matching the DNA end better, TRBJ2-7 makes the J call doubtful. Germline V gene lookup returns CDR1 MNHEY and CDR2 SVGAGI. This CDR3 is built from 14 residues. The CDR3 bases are TGTGCCAGCAGTTACAGCTGGACACAATACGAGCAGTACTTC. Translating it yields CASSYSWTQYEQYF.

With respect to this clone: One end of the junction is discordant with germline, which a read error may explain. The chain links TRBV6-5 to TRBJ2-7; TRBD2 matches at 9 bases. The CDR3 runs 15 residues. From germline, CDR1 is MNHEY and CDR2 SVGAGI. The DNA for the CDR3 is TGTGCCAGCACTGTGGAGGGGACTAGCTCCCACGAGCAGTACTTC. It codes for CASTVEGTSSHEQYF.

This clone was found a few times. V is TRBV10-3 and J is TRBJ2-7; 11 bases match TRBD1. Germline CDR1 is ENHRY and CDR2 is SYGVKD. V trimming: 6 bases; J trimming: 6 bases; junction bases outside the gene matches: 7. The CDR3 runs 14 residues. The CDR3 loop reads CAISTDRGRFEQYF. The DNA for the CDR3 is TGTGCCATCAGCACGGACAGGGGGCGCTTCGAGCAGTACTTC.

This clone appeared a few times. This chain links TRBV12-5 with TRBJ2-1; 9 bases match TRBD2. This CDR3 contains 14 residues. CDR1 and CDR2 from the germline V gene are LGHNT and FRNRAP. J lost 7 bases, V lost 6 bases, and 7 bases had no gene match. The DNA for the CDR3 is TGTGCTAGTGGGGCTAGCGGGAATGGGAATGAGCAGTTCTTC. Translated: CASGASGNGNEQFF.

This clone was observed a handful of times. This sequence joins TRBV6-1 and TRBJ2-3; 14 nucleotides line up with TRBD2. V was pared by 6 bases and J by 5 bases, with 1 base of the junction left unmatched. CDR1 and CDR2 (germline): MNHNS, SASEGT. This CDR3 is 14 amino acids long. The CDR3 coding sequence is TGTGCCAGCAGGACTAGCGGGAGGGGAGATACGCAGTATTTT. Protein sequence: CASRTSGRGDTQYF.

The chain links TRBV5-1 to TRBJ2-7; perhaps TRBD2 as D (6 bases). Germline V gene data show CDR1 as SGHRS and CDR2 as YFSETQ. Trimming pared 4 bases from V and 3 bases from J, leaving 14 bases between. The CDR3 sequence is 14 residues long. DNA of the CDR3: TGCGCCAGCAGCCCTGGACTACTCAGCTACGAGCAGTACTTC. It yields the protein CASSPGLLSYEQYF.

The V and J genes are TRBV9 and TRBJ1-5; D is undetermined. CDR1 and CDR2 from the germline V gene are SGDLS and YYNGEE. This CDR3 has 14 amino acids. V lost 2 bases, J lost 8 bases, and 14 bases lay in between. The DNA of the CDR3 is TGTGCCAGCAGCGTGTTGGCAGGTCCGGAGCCCCAGCATTTT. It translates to CASSVLAGPEPQHF.

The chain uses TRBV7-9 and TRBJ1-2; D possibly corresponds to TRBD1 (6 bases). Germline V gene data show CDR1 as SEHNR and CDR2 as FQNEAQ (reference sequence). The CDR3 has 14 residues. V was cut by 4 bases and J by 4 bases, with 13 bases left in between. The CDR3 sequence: CASSSGDRSYGYTF. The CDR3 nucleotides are TGTGCCAGCAGCTCAGGGGACCGCTCCTATGGCTACACCTTC.

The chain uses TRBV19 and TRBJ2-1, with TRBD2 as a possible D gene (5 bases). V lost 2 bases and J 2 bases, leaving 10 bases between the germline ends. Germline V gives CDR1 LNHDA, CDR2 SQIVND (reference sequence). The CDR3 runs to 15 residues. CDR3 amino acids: CASSITSGPYNEQFF. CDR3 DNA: TGTGCCAGTAGTATAACAAGCGGACCCTACAATGAGCAGTTCTTC. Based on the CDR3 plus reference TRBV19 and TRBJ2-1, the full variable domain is DGGITQSPKYLFRKEGQNVTLSCEQNLNHDAMYWYRQDPGQGLRLIYYSQIVNDFQKGDIAEGYSVSREKKESFPLTVTSAQKNPTAFYLCASSITSGPYNEQFFGPGTRLTVL.

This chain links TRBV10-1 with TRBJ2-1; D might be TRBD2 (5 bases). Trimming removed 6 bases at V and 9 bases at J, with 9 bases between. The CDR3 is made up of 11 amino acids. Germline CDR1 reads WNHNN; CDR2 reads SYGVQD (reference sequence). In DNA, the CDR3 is TGCGCCAGCAGGTCGGCGGGTGAGCAGTTCTTC. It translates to CASRSAGEQFF.

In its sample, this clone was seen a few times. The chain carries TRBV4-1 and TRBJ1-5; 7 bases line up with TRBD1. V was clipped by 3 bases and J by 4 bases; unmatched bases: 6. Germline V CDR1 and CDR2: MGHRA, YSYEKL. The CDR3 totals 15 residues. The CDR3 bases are TGCGCCAGCAGCCATGACCGGGACAGTAATCAGCCCCAGCATTTT. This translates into CASSHDRDSNQPQHF.

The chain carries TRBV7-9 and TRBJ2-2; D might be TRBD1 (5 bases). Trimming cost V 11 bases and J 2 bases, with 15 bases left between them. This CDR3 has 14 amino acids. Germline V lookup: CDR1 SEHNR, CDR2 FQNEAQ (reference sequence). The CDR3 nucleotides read TGTGCCGCCTCAGGGCTTCGAAACACCGGGGAGCTGTTTTTT. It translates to CAASGLRNTGELFF.

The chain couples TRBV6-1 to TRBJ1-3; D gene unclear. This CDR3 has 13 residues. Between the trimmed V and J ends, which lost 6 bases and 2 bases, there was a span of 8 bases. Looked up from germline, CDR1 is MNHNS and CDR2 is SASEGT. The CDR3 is CASSHEPGNTIYF. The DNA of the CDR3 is TGTGCCAGCAGCCACGAGCCTGGAAACACCATATATTTT.

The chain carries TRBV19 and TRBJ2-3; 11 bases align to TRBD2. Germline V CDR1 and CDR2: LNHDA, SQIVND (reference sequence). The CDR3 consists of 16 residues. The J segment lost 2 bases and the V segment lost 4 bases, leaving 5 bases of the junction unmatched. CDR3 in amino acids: CASSTGLAVITDTQYF. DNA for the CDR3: TGTGCCAGTAGTACGGGACTAGCGGTAATCACAGATACGCAGTATTTT.

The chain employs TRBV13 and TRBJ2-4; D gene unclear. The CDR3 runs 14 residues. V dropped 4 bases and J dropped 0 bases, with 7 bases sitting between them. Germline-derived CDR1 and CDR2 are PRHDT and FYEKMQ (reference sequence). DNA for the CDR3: TGTGCCAGCAGCTCAAACAGAGCCAAAAACATTCAGTACTTC. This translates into CASSSNRAKNIQYF.

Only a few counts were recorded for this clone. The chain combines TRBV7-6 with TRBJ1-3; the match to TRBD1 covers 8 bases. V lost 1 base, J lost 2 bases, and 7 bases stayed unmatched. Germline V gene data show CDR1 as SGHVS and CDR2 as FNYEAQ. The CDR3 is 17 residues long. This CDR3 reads CASSLGTQGAAGNTIYF. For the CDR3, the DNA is TGTGCCAGCAGCTTAGGAACCCAGGGGGCCGCTGGAAACACCATATATTTT.

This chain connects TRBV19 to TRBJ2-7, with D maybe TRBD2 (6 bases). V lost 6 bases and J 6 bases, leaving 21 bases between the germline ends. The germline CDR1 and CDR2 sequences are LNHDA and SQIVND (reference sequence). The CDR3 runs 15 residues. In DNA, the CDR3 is TGTGCCAGTAGCCTCCGCGGGACTCCCCCCACCGAGCAGTACTTC. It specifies CASSLRGTPPTEQYF.